Below, 18 T cell receptor beta chains from the same sample are listed, as sequenced in a study of Ad26.COV2.S vaccination and SARS-CoV-2 variants. The method was immunoSEQ multiplex PCR; TCRdb's version includes in-frame clones alone and lacks a portion of them. Here the sample spans 350,000 to 600,000 clones, around 89% being singletons. Treatment reported: around 19 received Ad26.COV2.S at low or high dose, single or two shots; five or six received placebo; per-sample allocation not given. At day 63 after the first vaccine or placebo injection, samples were drawn. The sample consisted of peripheral blood, taken in a trial of Ad26.COV2.S vaccine versus placebo. Receptors were obtained from a person between 18 and 60 years old who received the Ad26.COV2.S COVID-19 vaccine or a placebo.

For the CDR3, the DNA is TGTGCCAGCAGTCCCCCGGTTAGAGACACTGAAGCTTTCTTT. As protein: CASSPPVRDTEAFF. The gene calls are TRBV5-5 and TRBJ1-1, with D unresolved. Trimming shortened V by 5 bases and J by 3 bases, and 14 bases separated the two germline ends. Germline lookup yields CDR1 SGHKS and CDR2 YYEKEE (reference sequence). This CDR3 region has 14 residues.

The gene calls are TRBV19 and TRBJ2-3; no definite D call. This CDR3 comprises 14 residues. The V end was cut by 9 bases, the J end by 2 bases, with 15 bases between. Per germline, CDR1 LNHDA and CDR2 SQIVND (reference sequence). The CDR3 protein is CASHNNRYTDTQYF. The CDR3 DNA follows: TGTGCCAGCCACAACAACCGTTACACAGATACGCAGTATTTT.

The V and J genes are TRBV7-3 and TRBJ2-1; possible D gene TRBD2, 5 bases. V dropped 2 bases and J dropped 8 bases, with 10 bases sitting between them. CDR1 is SGHTA, CDR2 FQGTGA, per germline. This CDR3 comprises 13 residues. The CDR3 DNA reads TGTGCCAGCAGCTTATTAGAGGGCGATGAGCAGTTCTTC. It translates to CASSLLEGDEQFF. Based on the CDR3 plus reference TRBV7-3 and TRBJ2-1, the full variable domain is GAGVSQTPSNKVTEKGKYVELRCDPISGHTALYWYRQSLGQGPEFLIYFQGTGAADDSGLPNDRFFAVRPEGSVSTLKIQRTERGDSAVYLCASSLLEGDEQFFGPGTRLTVL.

The rearrangement uses TRBV6-4 and TRBJ2-1; 15 bases fit TRBD2. The CDR3 loop spans 16 amino acids. From germline, CDR1 is MRHNA and CDR2 SNTAGT. Trimming removed 6 bases from V and 4 bases from J; junction bases left unmatched: 4. CDR3 DNA sequence: TGTGCCAGCAGCGAGGGACTAGCGGGGGGATACAATGAGCAGTTCTTC. The encoded protein is CASSEGLAGGYNEQFF.

This chain uses TRBV7-9 with TRBJ1-2; 9 bases map to TRBD1. With V trimmed by 5 bases and J by 5 bases, 6 bases remained unmatched. CDR1 is SEHNR, CDR2 FQNEAQ, per germline (reference sequence). The CDR3 is made up of 14 amino acids. The CDR3 DNA is TGTGCCAGCAGCAAGGGACAGGGTGATTATGGCTACACCTTC. It codes for CASSKGQGDYGYTF.

The chain carries TRBV11-2 and TRBJ2-5; D is undetermined. The CDR3 runs 15 residues. The V gene lost 2 bases and the J gene lost 5 bases, with 15 bases spanning the gap. Germline assignment: CDR1 SGHAT and CDR2 FQNNGV. The CDR3 DNA reads as TGTGCCAGCAGCTTATTTGCGCAGATCGGGGAGACCCAGTACTTC. It translates to CASSLFAQIGETQYF.

J is TRBJ1-1 and V is TRBV16; possibly TRBD1 for D (5 bases). From germline, CDR1 is KGHSY and CDR2 FQNENV. The CDR3 is made up of 17 amino acids. Trimming stripped 4 bases from V and 1 base from J, with 19 bases between. CDR3 region: CASSLSGGMGRNTEAFF. For the CDR3, the DNA is TGTGCCAGCAGCCTCAGTGGGGGAATGGGAAGGAACACTGAAGCTTTCTTT.

This rearrangement joins TRBV19 to TRBJ2-1, with 13 bases fitting TRBD2. Germline lookup yields CDR1 LNHDA and CDR2 SQIVND (reference sequence). CDR3 size: 16 residues. The ends lost 5 bases at V and 7 bases at J; junction bases unmatched: 8. CDR3 sequence reads: CASSFILAGGLNEQFF. DNA for the CDR3: TGTGCCAGTAGTTTCATACTAGCGGGGGGGCTGAATGAGCAGTTCTTC.

V and J are TRBV7-6 and TRBJ1-1, with 8 bases fitting TRBD1. The CDR3 consists of 14 residues. Germline trimming cut 2 bases from V and 10 bases from J; bases unmatched to any gene: 9. Looked up from germline, CDR1 is SGHVS and CDR2 is FNYEAQ. In DNA form, the CDR3 reads TGTGCCAGCAGCTTACGGAGCGGACAGGGCACAGCTTTCTTT. Translated: CASSLRSGQGTAFF. Filled out from reference TRBV7-6 and TRBJ1-1, the complete variable domain reads GAGVSQSPRYKVTKRGQDVALRCDPISGHVSLYWYRQALGQGPEFLTYFNYEAQQDKSGLPNDRFSAERPEGSISTLTIQRTEQRDSAMYRCASSLRSGQGTAFFGQGTRLTVV.

The V gene is TRBV7-2, the J gene TRBJ1-1, with TRBD1 matching 8 bases. The CDR3 is made up of 15 amino acids. V shed 2 bases, J shed 1 base, and the junction held 3 bases outside the gene matches. Germline CDR1 reads SGHTA; CDR2 reads FQGNSA. In DNA form, the CDR3 reads TGTGCCAGCAGCTTAACTGGGACAGGGAACACTGAAGCTTTCTTT. The encoded protein is CASSLTGTGNTEAFF.

The rearrangement joins TRBV6-6 to TRBJ1-1; D possibly corresponds to TRBD1 (5 bases). The CDR3 consists of 15 residues. CDR1 MNHNY and CDR2 SVGAGI come from the germline V gene (reference sequence). V was clipped by 5 bases and J by 0 bases, with 13 bases between them. As DNA, the CDR3 is TGTGCCAGCAGTCGAGACAGTTCCTTGAACACTGAAGCTTTCTTT. It encodes CASSRDSSLNTEAFF.

This rearrangement joins TRBV6-5 to TRBJ2-7; TRBD1 agrees at 7 bases. Germline V lookup: CDR1 MNHEY, CDR2 SVGAGI. Trimming cost V 0 bases and J 5 bases; bases outside gene matches: 7. This CDR3 is built from 15 residues. CDR3 residues: CASSYSLKGAHEQYF. DNA of the CDR3: TGTGCCAGCAGTTACTCGCTGAAGGGGGCCCACGAGCAGTACTTC.

Only a few counts were recorded for this clone. V is TRBV5-6 and J is TRBJ1-1, with D uncertain. Looked up from germline, CDR1 is SGHDT and CDR2 is YYEEEE. This CDR3 has 16 amino acids. V shed 1 base and J shed 3 bases, with 16 bases lying between them. The CDR3 is CASSLRGLSGYTEAFF. In DNA, the CDR3 is TGTGCCAGCAGCTTGCGCGGACTATCCGGGTACACTGAAGCTTTCTTT.

The genes are TRBV7-9 and TRBJ2-7; D possibly corresponds to TRBD1 (5 bases). V was clipped by 2 bases and J by 6 bases, with 11 bases between them. This CDR3 is 13 amino acids long. Germline lookup yields CDR1 SEHNR and CDR2 FQNEAQ (reference sequence). The CDR3 region is CASSLWQGSEQYF. The CDR3 nucleotides are TGTGCCAGCAGCTTATGGCAGGGCTCCGAGCAGTACTTC.

This clone was seen once. This same CDR3 is encoded by further DNA sequences in the sample. The chain joins TRBV18 to TRBJ1-1; 8 positions agree with TRBD1. CDR1 is KGHSH, CDR2 LQKENI, per germline. V trimming: 6 bases; J trimming: 1 base; junction bases outside the gene matches: 4. The CDR3 extends over 14 amino acids. Here the CDR3 DNA reads TGTGCCAGCTCGCCGGGGACAGGGAACACTGAAGCTTTCTTT. Translation: CASSPGTGNTEAFF.

V is TRBV21-1 and J is TRBJ1-2; TRBD1, as called in the table, went unchecked against the DNA. TRBV21-1 represents a pseudogene. The CDR3 has 16 amino acids. In nucleotides, the CDR3 is TGTGCCATCCGAGATAATATAGGACAGCCTAACTATGGCTACACCTTC. As protein: CAIRDNIGQPNYGYTF.

This clone was counted between two and nine times. J is TRBJ1-5 and V is TRBV27, with a tentative D call TRBD1 (6 bases). The germline V gene encodes CDR1 MNHEY and CDR2 SMNVEV (reference sequence). V gave up 2 bases and J gave up 5 bases, with 13 bases separating them. The CDR3 contains 15 residues. As DNA, the CDR3 is TGTGCCAGCAGTTTAGGTCAGGGGTGGGATCAGCCCCAGCATTTT. Its protein is CASSLGQGWDQPQHF.

This rearrangement joins TRBV19 to TRBJ1-5; weak D call: TRBD1 (5 bases). Germline CDR1 reads LNHDA; CDR2 reads SQIVND (reference sequence). CDR3 size: 13 residues. V lost 6 bases and J 3 bases, leaving 9 bases between the germline ends. The CDR3, as DNA: TGTGCCAGTAGCCCGGGGCTCAATCAGCCCCAGCATTTT. It encodes CASSPGLNQPQHF.